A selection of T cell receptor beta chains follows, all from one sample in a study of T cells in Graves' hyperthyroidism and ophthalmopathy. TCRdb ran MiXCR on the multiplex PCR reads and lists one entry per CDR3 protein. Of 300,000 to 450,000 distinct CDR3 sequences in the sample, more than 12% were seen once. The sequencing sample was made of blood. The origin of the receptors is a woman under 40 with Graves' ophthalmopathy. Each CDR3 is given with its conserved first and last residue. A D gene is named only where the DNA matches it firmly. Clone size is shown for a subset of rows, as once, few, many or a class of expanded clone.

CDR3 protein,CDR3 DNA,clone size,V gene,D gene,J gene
CASSLVGTSNTGELFF,TGTGCCAGCAGTTTAGTGGGGACATCGAACACCGGGGAGCTGTTTTTT,many,TRBV28,.,TRBJ2-2
CASSDGSSYNEQFF,TGCGCCAGCAGCGACGGAAGCTCCTACAATGAGCAGTTCTTC,many,TRBV5-1,.,TRBJ2-1
CASLTILAGELFF,TGTGCCAGTCTGACGATCCTCGCCGGGGAGCTGTTTTTT,many,TRBV2,.,TRBJ2-2
CASSREKGALEQFF,TGTGCCAGCAGCCGGGAAAAGGGGGCGCTTGAGCAGTTCTTC,many,TRBV27,TRBD1,TRBJ2-1
CASSYSSGRQPQHF,TGTGCCAGCAGTTACTCGTCAGGGAGGCAGCCCCAGCATTTT,many,TRBV6-5,.,TRBJ1-5
CASSSGTGLTYEQYF,TGTGCCAGCAGCTCCGGGACAGGGCTTACCTACGAGCAGTACTTC,.,TRBV2,TRBD1,TRBJ2-7
CASSPQGESGYTF,TGTGCCAGCTCACCACAGGGGGAAAGCGGCTACACCTTC,many,TRBV18,.,TRBJ1-2
CASSRRETNYGYTF,TGTGCCAGCAGTCGTAGGGAGACTAACTATGGCTACACCTTC,many,TRBV7-8,.,TRBJ1-2
CASSLDGGAGRDTQYF,TGTGCCAGCAGCTTAGACGGGGGCGCAGGTAGAGATACGCAGTATTTT,few,TRBV7-6,.,TRBJ2-3
CASSLFGSGAHTF,.,.,TRBV28,.,TRBJ1-2
CASMESGIRDTQYF,TGTGCCAGTATGGAATCTGGGATCCGAGATACGCAGTATTTT,.,TRBV19,.,TRBJ2-3
CASSVGPTGRLYEQYF,TGTGCCAGCAGCGTAGGACCGACAGGGAGACTTTACGAGCAGTACTTC,many,TRBV9,TRBD1,TRBJ2-7
CASSVGGRGGQPQHF,TGTGCCAGCAGCGTAGGTGGCAGGGGAGGACAGCCCCAGCATTTT,many,TRBV9,.,TRBJ1-5
CASSLGAVGANQETQYF,TGTGCCAGCAGCTTAGGGGCAGTGGGGGCGAACCAAGAGACCCAGTACTTC,many,TRBV7-2,.,TRBJ2-5
CATSSGTSGPFTGELFF,TGTGCCACCAGCAGTGGGACTAGCGGTCCGTTCACCGGGGAGCTGTTTTTT,many,TRBV15,TRBD2,TRBJ2-2
CASRPRGSDEAFF,TGTGCCAGCAGACCAAGGGGGAGCGATGAAGCTTTCTTT,many,TRBV28,.,TRBJ1-1
CSAREFVAGWTSSNEQFF,TGCAGTGCTAGGGAGTTTGTAGCCGGATGGACCTCTTCCAATGAGCAGTTCTTC,many,TRBV20-1,.,TRBJ2-1
CASSFRGVEQYF,TGTGCCAGCAGTTTCCGCGGGGTCGAGCAGTACTTC,many,TRBV12-3/TRBV12-4,.,TRBJ2-7
CASSLSRTGGLYGYTF,TGTGCCAGCAGCTTATCTAGGACCGGGGGACTCTATGGCTACACCTTC,.,TRBV7-9,.,TRBJ1-2
CASSLGETGGNQPQHF,TGTGCCAGCAGCTTAGGGGAGACAGGGGGCAATCAGCCCCAGCATTTT,.,TRBV11-2,TRBD1,TRBJ1-5
CASSLSGGQGDFYEQYF,TGTGCCAGCAGCTTGAGCGGGGGACAGGGGGATTTCTACGAGCAGTACTTC,.,TRBV11-3,TRBD1,TRBJ2-7
CASTGTSFINNEQFF,TGTGCCAGCACCGGGACTAGTTTTATCAACAATGAGCAGTTCTTC,many,TRBV12-3/TRBV12-4,TRBD2,TRBJ2-1
CSAEGPSSYEQYF,TGTAGTGCGGAGGGTCCTAGCTCCTACGAGCAGTACTTC,many,TRBV28,.,TRBJ2-7
CASSLRDRGHEQYF,TGTGCCAGCAGCCTTAGAGACAGGGGCCACGAGCAGTACTTC,many,TRBV7-3,TRBD1,TRBJ2-7
CSATYSVAGAQETQYF,TGCAGTGCTACCTATTCCGTGGCGGGGGCTCAAGAGACCCAGTACTTC,many,TRBV20-1,.,TRBJ2-5
CASSFSGTGFDYGYTF,TGCGCCAGCAGCTTTTCCGGGACAGGCTTTGACTATGGCTACACCTTC,many,TRBV5-1,TRBD1,TRBJ1-2